The text below deals with one TCR beta chain. This record comes from a study of tumor-infiltrating lymphocytes in oesophageal squamous cell carcinoma. The CDR3 is 16 amino acids. Germline lookup yields CDR1 SGHRS and CDR2 YFSETQ. V lost 0 bases and J 2 bases, leaving 12 bases between the germline ends. MiXCR, run by TCRdb on the PCR reads, gives a single entry per CDR3 protein. The table shows around 20,000 distinct CDR3 sequences, with 35% to 50% occurring only once. The V gene is TRBV5-1, the J gene TRBJ2-4; D remains ambiguous. This receptor was taken from a male donor with esophageal squamous cell carcinoma. Specimen: normal esophageal tissue next to the tumor. This CDR3 is CASSLVLGRTKNIQYF. The CDR3 bases are TGCGCCAGCAGCTTGGTCTTAGGCAGAACCAAAAACATTCAGTACTTC. The full variable domain, completed using reference TRBV5-1 and TRBJ2-4, is KAGVTQTPRYLIKTRGQQVTLSCSPISGHRSVSWYQQTPGQGLQFLFEYFSETQRNKGNFPGRFSGRQFSNSRSEMNVSTLELGDSALYLCASSLVLGRTKNIQYFGAGTRLSVL.